The subject of this entry is one T cell receptor beta chain. Antigen specificity is unknown. The sample is drawn from a study of T cell responses to AZD1222 COVID-19 vaccine. Study-wide results and limits: Once two AZD1222 doses were given, Spike-specific TCR breadth and depth went up. The reported proportion of spike-specific TCRs targeting unmutated variant regions was nearly half. The donors showed a predominance of white British ancestry and of females, with possible underestimation of clonal diversity.

The method was immunoSEQ multiplex PCR; TCRdb's version includes in-frame clones alone and lacks a portion of them. The sample carries around 140,000 clones, under 95% recorded once. The sample consisted of peripheral blood, taken 28 days after the second dose of the MenACWY control vaccine. The sequence derives from an adult who received the MenACWY meningococcal vaccine as a control.

The CDR3 DNA follows: TGTGCCTGGACGGGGTCGGTTATGGGCACTGAAGCTTTCTTT. Translation: CAWTGSVMGTEAFF. V gene TRBV30 combines with J gene TRBJ1-1, with no clear D. This CDR3 contains 14 residues. The V and J ends lost 4 bases and 4 bases respectively, with 16 bases between them. Germline V gene lookup returns CDR1 GTSNPN and CDR2 SVGIG (reference sequence).